The text below deals with one TCR beta chain. No cognate antigen has been identified for it. The record has no base qualities; no much larger clone is one base away. This entry is derived from a study of CD8 T cells in Susac syndrome (dated by TCRdb to between 2017 and 2020). Describing the broader study: Whether CD8+ T cell activation and differentiation in Susac syndrome was antigen driven was tested using repertoire sequencing. Clonality of the CD8+ T cell repertoire was compared between about a dozen healthy donors, about 14 Susac syndrome patients and under 19 multiple sclerosis patients.

Results and caveats for the whole study, not just this receptor: The number of individuals in the TCR sequencing and HLA analysis was recognized as being relatively small.

RNA was extracted using the RNeasy kit, and about 0.45 to 1 microgram was reverse transcribed with random hexamers. The immunoSEQ multiplex PCR assay, covering 54 Vbeta and 13 Jbeta segments, was used to amplify TCR beta CDR3 regions. PCR amplification bias was corrected using a synthetic template baseline for primer optimization and computational correction. In the paper's pipeline: Only productive sequences were kept, with reads annotated to V, D and J genes according to IMGT and analyzed in immunoSEQ Analyzer. To calculate clonality, Shannon entropy was normalized by log2 of the number of productive unique sequences and then subtracted from one. Public and private clones were assessed among the 100 most prevalent clones of each patient and control. Clones were defined as Susac-specific if absent from the healthy and MS cohorts, from over a thousand published viral clones and from other ImmuneACCESS disease sequences. TCRdb took the public reads, trimmed them with fastp at Q25, ran MiXCR for clone calling and kept in-frame beta chains. One record per CDR3 amino acid sequence lists the most common genes and DNA. These V and J calls rely on TCRdb rather than the paper's analysis. The sample records 350,000 to 550,000 distinct CDR3 sequences, around 85% of which are singletons. The leading ten clones occupy roughly 0.1% of the sample.

The V end loses 4 bases and the J end loses 5 bases, and a stretch of 9 bases separates them. From the cysteine through the phenylalanine, the CDR3 covers 12 amino acids. Only the CDR3 DNA stays, 36 bases, in frame from base 1. Based on the germline V gene (reference sequence), the CDR1 and CDR2 sequences are MNHEY and SMNVEV. Peripheral blood CD8+ and CD4+ T cells from healthy donors, Susac syndrome patients and multiple sclerosis patients were profiled using high-throughput TCR beta sequencing. Treatment-naive patients with stable or active relapsing-remitting disease fulfilling revised McDonald criteria were used as multiple sclerosis controls. CD8+ TEMRA cells were enriched by FACS, while bulk CD8+ and CD4+ T cells were purified by magnetic negative isolation. Blood was drawn into EDTA tubes, processed within 24 hours, and PBMCs were isolated by density gradient centrifugation. PBMCs intended for TCR sequencing were frozen in liquid nitrogen and were later thawed in a 37 degrees C water bath. The sorted or isolated CD4+, CD8+ and CD8+ TEMRA cells reached a purity of at least 90%.

The sample consisted of CD8+ T cells from PBMCs. The receptor comes from a human donor with multiple sclerosis. The receptor chain draws on TRBV27 and TRBJ2-7; no D gene can be assigned with confidence. In nucleotide form, the sequence is TGTGCCAGCAGTTCTAGGATTGACGAGCAGTACTTC. Its protein reads: CASSSRIDEQYF.